This T cell receptor (beta chain) was sequenced for a study of shared clonotypes between healthy human individuals. Study in general: Aged between 18 and 49, the donors were a couple of women and a few men.

Study-level findings and limits: Generation of non-shared clonotypes was less probable than generation of clonotypes shared by all four donors.

Comments on this clone: Its cognate antigen is unknown.

This CDR3 is 13 amino acids long. Germline-derived CDR1 and CDR2 are LNHDA and SQIVND (reference sequence). Trimming removed 1 base at V and 6 bases at J, with 10 bases between. The data were produced by immunoSEQ multiplex PCR, yet TCRdb's version contains in-frame clones alone and is incomplete. The sample lists 70,000 to 95,000 clones; over 55% were seen once. The sequenced material came from memory CD8+ T cells sorted from blood. Subset denoted: CD45RO+ cells pooled with CCR7-negative TemRA cells. This chain joins TRBV19 and TRBJ2-7; the D is unclear. This receptor was obtained from a man aged 25 to 40 in good health. The CDR3: CASSIVAKGEQYF. DNA of the CDR3: TGTGCCAGTAGTATAGTGGCGAAGGGCGAGCAGTACTTC.